The T cell receptor beta chain under discussion was sequenced for a study of Graves' ophthalmopathy and Graves' hyperthyroidism. Study-level findings and limits: With around 65% sensitivity and roughly 76% specificity, the model predicted ophthalmopathy progression.

The study amplified TCR beta CDR3 regions using RNA transcripts. HTBI-primed RT-PCR formed the first round, and a multiplex PCR formed the second. Using its own MiXCR run on the multiplex PCR reads, TCRdb lists one record per CDR3 protein. The sample lists about 400,000 distinct CDR3 sequences, approximately 16% occurring once. The germline V gene has CDR1 GTSNPN and CDR2 SVGIG (reference sequence). V lost 2 bases, J lost 5 bases, and 10 bases lay in between. The CDR3 is made up of 13 amino acids. Concerning this clonotype: Its matching antigen is unknown.

The material sequenced was peripheral blood. V and J are TRBV30 and TRBJ1-5; no definite D call. This clonotype was obtained from a young woman with Graves' ophthalmopathy. The chain's CDR3 is CAWSTTADQPQHF. CDR3 coding DNA: TGTGCCTGGAGTACTACGGCCGATCAGCCCCAGCATTTT.